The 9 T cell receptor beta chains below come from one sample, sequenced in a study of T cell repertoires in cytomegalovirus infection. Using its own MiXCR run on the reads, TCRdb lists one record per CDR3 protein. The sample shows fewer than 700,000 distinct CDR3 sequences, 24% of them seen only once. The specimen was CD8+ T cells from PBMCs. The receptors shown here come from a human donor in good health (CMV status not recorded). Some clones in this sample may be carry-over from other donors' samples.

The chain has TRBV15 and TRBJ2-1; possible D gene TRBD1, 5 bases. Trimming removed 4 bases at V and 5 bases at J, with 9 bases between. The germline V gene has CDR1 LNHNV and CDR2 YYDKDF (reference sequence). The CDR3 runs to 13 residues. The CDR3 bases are TGTGCCACCAGCACGACAGAGAACAATGAGCAGTTCTTC. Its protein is CATSTTENNEQFF.

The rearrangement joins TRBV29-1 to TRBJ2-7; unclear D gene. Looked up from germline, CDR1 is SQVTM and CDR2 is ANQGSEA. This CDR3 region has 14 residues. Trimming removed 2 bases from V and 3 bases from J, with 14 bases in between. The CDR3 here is CSVEFPTSSYEQYF. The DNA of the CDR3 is TGCAGCGTTGAATTCCCCACTTCTAGCTACGAGCAGTACTTC.

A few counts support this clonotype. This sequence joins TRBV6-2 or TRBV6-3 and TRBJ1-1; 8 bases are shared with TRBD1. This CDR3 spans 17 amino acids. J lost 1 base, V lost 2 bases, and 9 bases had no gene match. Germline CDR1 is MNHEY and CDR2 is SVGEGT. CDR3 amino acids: CASSYPDRAFENTEAFF. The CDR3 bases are TGTGCCAGCAGTTACCCGGACAGGGCCTTCGAGAACACTGAAGCTTTCTTT.

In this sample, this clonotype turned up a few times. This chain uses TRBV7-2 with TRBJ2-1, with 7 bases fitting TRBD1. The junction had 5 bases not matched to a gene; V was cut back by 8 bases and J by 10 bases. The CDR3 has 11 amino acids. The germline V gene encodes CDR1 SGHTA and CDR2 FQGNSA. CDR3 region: CASRRGPEQFF. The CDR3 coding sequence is TGTGCCAGCCGTAGGGGGCCGGAGCAGTTCTTC.

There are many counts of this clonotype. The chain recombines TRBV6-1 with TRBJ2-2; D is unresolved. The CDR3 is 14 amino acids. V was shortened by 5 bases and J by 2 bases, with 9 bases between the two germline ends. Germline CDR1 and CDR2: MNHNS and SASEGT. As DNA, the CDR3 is TGTGCCAGCAGTTATAACCTAAACACCGGGGAGCTGTTTTTT. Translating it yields CASSYNLNTGELFF.

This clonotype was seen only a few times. The CDR3 sequence is CSVDRRGGTGELFF. In DNA form, the CDR3 reads TGCAGCGTTGACCGCCGAGGTGGTACCGGGGAGCTGTTTTTT. This sequence joins TRBV29-1 and TRBJ2-2; no reliable D call. V lost 3 bases and J lost 5, with 13 bases in between. This CDR3 comprises 14 residues. Germline V gene lookup returns CDR1 SQVTM and CDR2 ANQGSEA.

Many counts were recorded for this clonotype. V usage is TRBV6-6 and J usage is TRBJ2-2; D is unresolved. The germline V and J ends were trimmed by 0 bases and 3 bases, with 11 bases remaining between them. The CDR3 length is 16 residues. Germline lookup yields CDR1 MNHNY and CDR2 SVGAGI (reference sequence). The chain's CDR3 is CASSYSIRADTGELFF. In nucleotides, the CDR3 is TGTGCCAGCAGTTACTCGATTCGGGCTGACACCGGGGAGCTGTTTTTT.

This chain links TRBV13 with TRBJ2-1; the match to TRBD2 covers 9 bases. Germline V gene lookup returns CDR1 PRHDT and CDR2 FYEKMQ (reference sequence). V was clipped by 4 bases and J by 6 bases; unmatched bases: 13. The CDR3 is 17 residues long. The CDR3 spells CASSSQAGLAPLNEQFF. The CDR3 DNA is TGTGCCAGCAGCTCGCAGGCTGGACTAGCGCCCCTCAATGAGCAGTTCTTC. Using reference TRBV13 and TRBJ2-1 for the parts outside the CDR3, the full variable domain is AAGVIQSPRHLIKEKRETATLKCYPIPRHDTVYWYQQGPGQDPQFLISFYEKMQSDKGSIPDRFSAQQFSDYHSELNMSSLELGDSALYFCASSSQAGLAPLNEQFFGPGTRLTVL.

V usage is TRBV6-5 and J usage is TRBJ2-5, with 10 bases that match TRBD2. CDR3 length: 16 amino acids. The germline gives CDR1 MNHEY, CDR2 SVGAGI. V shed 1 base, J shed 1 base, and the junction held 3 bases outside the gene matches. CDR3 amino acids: CASSYLASGGQETQYF. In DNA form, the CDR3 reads TGTGCCAGCAGTTACTTGGCTAGCGGGGGCCAAGAGACCCAGTACTTC.